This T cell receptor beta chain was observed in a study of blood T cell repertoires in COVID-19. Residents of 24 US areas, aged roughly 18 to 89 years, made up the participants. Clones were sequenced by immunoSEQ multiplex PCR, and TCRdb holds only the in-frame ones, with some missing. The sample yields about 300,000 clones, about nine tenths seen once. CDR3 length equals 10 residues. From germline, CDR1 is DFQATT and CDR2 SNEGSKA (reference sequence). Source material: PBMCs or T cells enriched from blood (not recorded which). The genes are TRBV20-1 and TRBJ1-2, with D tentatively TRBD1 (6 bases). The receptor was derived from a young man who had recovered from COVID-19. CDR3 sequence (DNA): TGCAGCGCACAGGGAAATGGCTACACCTTC. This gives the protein CSAQGNGYTF.